Detailed here is one T cell receptor (beta chain). Its antigen is unidentified. This sample stems from a study of T cell repertoires in cytomegalovirus infection. Whole-study context: CMV epitopes used comprised recently identified HLA-C-restricted ones and well-studied HLA-B-restricted ones. Indications of both CMV infection and matching HLA type were provided by public TCR beta signatures.

The length of the CDR3 is 15 residues. CDR1 and CDR2 (germline): MGHRA, YSYEKL. V lost 1 base, J lost 8 bases, and 6 bases stayed unmatched. General observations from the study: Within the response measured ex vivo, HLA-C-restricted CMV-specific TCR beta clonotypes were dominant. Summed frequency of public TCR beta families distinguished CMV carriers with the relevant HLA.

One entry per CDR3 protein, called by TCRdb with MiXCR from the reads. The sample carries some 350,000 distinct CDR3 sequences, roughly 34% recorded once. V usage is TRBV4-1 and J usage is TRBJ2-1; 9 nucleotides align to TRBD1. The receptor was derived from a human donor in good health (CMV status not recorded). Some clones in this sample may be carry-over from other donors' samples. The sequences come from cultured PBMCs, collected from culture after CMV antigen stimulation. The CDR3 sequence: CASSQGTGVGYEQFF. The CDR3, as DNA: TGCGCCAGCAGCCAAGGGACAGGGGTAGGGTATGAGCAGTTCTTC.